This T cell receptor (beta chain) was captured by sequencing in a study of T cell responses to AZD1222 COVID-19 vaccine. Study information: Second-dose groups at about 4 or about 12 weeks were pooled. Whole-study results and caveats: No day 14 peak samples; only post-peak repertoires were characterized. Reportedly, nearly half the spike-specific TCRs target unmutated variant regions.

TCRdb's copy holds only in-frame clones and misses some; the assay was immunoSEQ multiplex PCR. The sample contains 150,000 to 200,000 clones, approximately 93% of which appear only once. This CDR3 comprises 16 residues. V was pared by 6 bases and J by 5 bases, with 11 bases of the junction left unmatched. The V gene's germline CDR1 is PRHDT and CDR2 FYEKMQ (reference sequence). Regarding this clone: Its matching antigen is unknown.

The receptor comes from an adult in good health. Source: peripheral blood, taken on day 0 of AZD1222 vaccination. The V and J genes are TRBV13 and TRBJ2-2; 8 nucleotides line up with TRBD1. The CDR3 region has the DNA TGTGCCAGCAGATTCCCCGGACAGGGAACGACCGGGGAGCTGTTTTTT. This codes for CASRFPGQGTTGELFF. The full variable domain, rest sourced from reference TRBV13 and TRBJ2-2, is AAGVIQSPRHLIKEKRETATLKCYPIPRHDTVYWYQQGPGQDPQFLISFYEKMQSDKGSIPDRFSAQQFSDYHSELNMSSLELGDSALYFCASRFPGQGTTGELFFGEGSRLTVL.